This record covers a single T cell receptor beta chain. Its antigen is as yet unknown. The entry originates in a study of graft-versus-host responses after intestinal transplantation. Study-wide context: Transplant recipients had multivisceral, liver-intestinal, or isolated intestinal grafts.

Generated by immunoSEQ multiplex PCR, the TCRdb table keeps only in-frame clones and is missing some. Among some 8,200 clones listed, less than 95% were seen once. Findings and caveats of the study: Analysis identified GvH clones in recipient marrow, with some appearing first in ileum or blood. Graft-donor T cell macrochimerism coincided with high graft-versus-host to host-versus-graft clonal ratios in allografts.

Sequences were derived from PBMCs, sampled about 30 days after intestinal transplant. The origin of this receptor is a human patient who received an intestinal transplant, so some T cells may come from the graft donor.

This CDR3 is CASSPPGSSYGYTF. As DNA, the CDR3 is TGTGCCAGCAGCCCCCCGGGGAGCTCCTATGGCTACACCTTC. The genes are TRBV11-2 and TRBJ1-2, with no clear D. With 5 bases removed from V and 4 bases from J, the gap between germline ends came to 14 bases. This CDR3 contains 14 residues. Germline V gene sequence: CDR1 SGHAT, CDR2 FQNNGV.